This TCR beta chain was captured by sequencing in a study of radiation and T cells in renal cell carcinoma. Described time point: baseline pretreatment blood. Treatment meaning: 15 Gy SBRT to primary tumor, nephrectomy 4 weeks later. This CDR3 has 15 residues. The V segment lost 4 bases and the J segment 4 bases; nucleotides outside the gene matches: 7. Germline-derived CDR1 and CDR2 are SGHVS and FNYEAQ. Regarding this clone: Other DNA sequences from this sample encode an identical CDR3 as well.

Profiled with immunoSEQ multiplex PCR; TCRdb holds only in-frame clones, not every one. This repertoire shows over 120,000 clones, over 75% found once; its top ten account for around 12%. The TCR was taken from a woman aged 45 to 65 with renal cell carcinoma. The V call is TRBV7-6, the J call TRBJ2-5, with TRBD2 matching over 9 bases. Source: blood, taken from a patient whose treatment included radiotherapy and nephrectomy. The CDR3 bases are TGTGCCAGCAGCTCCCGCCTAGCGGGGACAGAGACCCAGTACTTC. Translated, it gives CASSSRLAGTETQYF.